This T cell receptor (beta chain) was obtained from a study of CD8 T cells in Susac syndrome. Remarks on this clonotype: The antigen is unknown.

Study-wide findings and caveats: An acknowledgment was made by the study that its TCR sequencing and HLA analysis involved relatively few individuals.

A quantity of about 0.5 to 1 ug RNA underwent reverse transcription using random hexamers. Each CDR3 protein gets one entry after TCRdb re-called the immunoSEQ multiplex PCR reads with MiXCR. In the table there are more than 150,000 distinct CDR3 sequences, around 96% of which are singletons. The germline V and J ends were trimmed by 5 bases and 4 bases, with 6 bases remaining between them. The CDR3 is 12 amino acids. Per germline, CDR1 LNHNV and CDR2 YYDKDF (reference sequence). The chain links TRBV15 to TRBJ1-5; D is undetermined. The sequencing sample was made of CD4+ T cells from PBMCs. This clonotype originated in a human donor with Susac syndrome. The DNA for the CDR3 is TGTGCCACCAGCCCGGCGAATCAGCCCCAGCATTTT. Its protein is CATSPANQPQHF.